This T cell receptor beta chain was identified in a study of cytomegalovirus exposure and HLA in healthy donors. As for the study in general: A previous analysis identified fewer than 130 million unique TCR beta sequences derived from around 200 million T cells. Broader study findings: Cytomegalovirus association was listed for about 170 TCR beta chains. Using the classifier, cytomegalovirus status was reportedly diagnosed with high specificity and sensitivity. V- and J-gene trimming of TCR beta was linked (in a later analysis) to a missense DCLRE1C variant.

Concerning this clone: As yet, its antigen is unknown.

Researchers ran the PCR with 60 Vbeta and 13 Jbeta primers. Libraries were prepared by immunoSEQ multiplex PCR; TCRdb keeps only in-frame clonotypes and omits some of them. The table has nearly 200,000 clones, about 89% seen once. This clonotype originated in a man aged 25 to 45 in good health and CMV-seronegative. The sequencing input was PBMCs.

Written as DNA, the CDR3 is TGTGCCAGCAGTCGTGGGACAGGGGGTGAGACCCAGTACTTC. As protein: CASSRGTGGETQYF. V usage is TRBV27 and J usage is TRBJ2-5, with 11 bases aligning to TRBD1. The V gene end was trimmed by 5 bases and the J gene end by 5 bases; junction bases not matched to a gene: 4. Looked up from germline, CDR1 is MNHEY and CDR2 is SMNVEV (reference sequence). The CDR3 is 14 residues long.